A single sample gave rise to the 2 T cell receptor beta chains below, sequenced in a study of STAT3 mutations in large granular lymphocyte leukemia. Study results and caveats: In T-cell large granular lymphocyte leukemia, about half of patients showed multiple immunodominant subclonotypes.

Sequenced by immunoSEQ multiplex PCR; TCRdb stores in-frame clones only, minus some. The data show some 6,000 clones, with more than 60% seen just once and 75% to 90% held by the top ten. Antigens of these TCRs are unknown. The material sequenced was peripheral blood mononuclear cells. These TCRs come from a man in his forties with T-cell large granular lymphocyte leukemia. Some clones in this sample may be carry-over from other donors' samples.

V gene TRBV7-2 combines with J gene TRBJ1-5, with TRBD1 identical over 7 bases. V shed 1 base and J 7 bases; nucleotides not matched to a gene: 10. The CDR3 sequence is 16 residues long. Germline CDR1 SGHTA, CDR2 FQGNSA. CDR3 loop: CASSLGDLQGRQPQHF. The CDR3, as DNA: TGTGCCAGCAGCTTAGGTGATTTACAGGGGCGGCAGCCCCAGCATTTT.

The chain couples TRBV29-1 to TRBJ1-2, with a tentative D call TRBD1 (5 bases). The CDR3 is made up of 14 amino acids. CDR1 SQVTM and CDR2 ANQGSEA come from the germline V gene. V was clipped by 4 bases and J by 7 bases, with 19 bases between them. The CDR3 DNA is TGCAGCGTTGGGGAAGGCGGGGGGACGGGTGGCTACACCTTC. As protein: CSVGEGGGTGGYTF.